Described below is a single T cell receptor (beta chain) sequence and its context. Antigen: not known. The CDR3 spans 13 residues. Germline V CDR1 and CDR2: SGHAT, FQNNGV. V was cut by 5 bases and J by 6 bases, with 14 bases left in between. These data belong to a study of T-cell reconstitution after alpha-beta-depleted transplantation in children. The TCRbeta library incorporated unique molecular identifiers. Each CDR3 protein gets one entry after TCRdb re-called the PCR reads with MiXCR. Of 450,000 to 700,000 distinct CDR3 sequences listed, 25% to 30% are singletons. Study results and caveats: Newly generated T cells supplied most T-cell counts and diversity one year post-transplant.

Sample: PBMCs, taken before TCRalphabeta/CD19-depleted stem cell transplant. This clonotype was sampled from a boy in the first two years of life with Wiskott-Aldrich syndrome, due to receive a stem cell transplant. The rearrangement links TRBV11-2 to TRBJ2-7; perhaps TRBD1 as D (7 bases). The DNA of the CDR3 is TGTGCCAGCAGCCCAGGGGGGCAAGTCGAGCAGTACTTC. Translation: CASSPGGQVEQYF.